The T cell receptor beta chain under discussion was sequenced for a study of blood T cell repertoires in COVID-19. This CDR3 contains 16 residues. The J segment lost 7 bases and the V segment lost 1 base, leaving 10 bases of the junction unmatched. Germline CDR1 LGHDT, CDR2 YNNKEL (reference sequence). Original analysis: Nucleated cell number was recorded as an estimate derived from reference gene primer amplification. Only in-frame clones appear in the TCRdb table, and some are missing; sequencing was by immunoSEQ multiplex PCR. The D gene and trimming were derived from the DNA, and the V and J assignments and clone size from that table. The sample contains around 340,000 clones, roughly 86% of which appear only once.

The sample comprised PBMCs or T cells enriched from blood (not recorded which). This TCR came from a woman in her thirties who had been exposed to COVID-19. The V gene is TRBV3-1 (or the pseudogene TRBV3-2), the J gene TRBJ2-1, with 7 bases matching TRBD2. DNA of the CDR3: TGTGCCAGCAGCCAAGGATCTCGGGACTATCTGAATGAGCAGTTCTTC. Translated: CASSQGSRDYLNEQFF.